A single sample gave rise to the 12 T cell receptor beta chains below, sequenced in a study of T cells in Graves' hyperthyroidism and ophthalmopathy. Authors of the study amplified TCR beta CDR3 regions from RNA transcripts. First-round RT-PCR targeting the TCR CDR3 was performed with the HTBI primer set. TCRdb called the multiplex PCR reads again in MiXCR, with one record for every CDR3 protein. The sample includes around 350,000 distinct CDR3 sequences, roughly 15% of them seen just once. The sequenced material came from blood. The origin of the receptors is a woman aged 25 to 39 with Graves' ophthalmopathy.

In its sample, this clonotype was seen a few times. A read error may explain this, as a much larger clone is one base away. Given the absence of the conserved phenylalanine or tryptophan at the CDR3 end, a read error is likely. The V gene is TRBV12-3 or TRBV12-4, the J gene TRBJ1-5, with D hard to call. This CDR3 comprises 15 residues. Trimming took 6 bases from V and 4 from J, leaving 16 bases between them. CDR3 coding DNA: TGTGCCAGCAGCCACGGGTCTGGCATAAATCAGCCCCAGCATTCT. Translating gives CASSHGSGINQPQHS.

This clonotype was seen many times. The chain joins TRBV18 to TRBJ1-1; D is ambiguous. There are 11 residues in the CDR3. Germline lookup yields CDR1 KGHSH and CDR2 LQKENI. Trimming removed 1 base at V and 3 bases at J, with 0 bases between. Written as DNA, the CDR3 is TGTGCCAGCTCACCACACACTGAAGCTTTCTTT. Protein product: CASSPHTEAFF.

This clonotype occurred many times. The V and J genes are TRBV12-3 or TRBV12-4 and TRBJ2-7, with D perhaps being TRBD1 or TRBD2 (6 bases each). The CDR3 spans 13 residues. The ends were cut back, 6 bases at V and 2 bases at J, with 11 bases in the middle. CDR3 protein: CASRQGLTYEQYF. The CDR3 DNA sequence: TGTGCCAGCAGACAGGGACTTACCTACGAGCAGTACTTC.

The chain is built from TRBV28 and TRBJ1-3; TRBD1 matches 10 bases. Per germline, CDR1 MDHEN and CDR2 SYDVKM. V shed 6 bases and J 6 bases; nucleotides not matched to a gene: 5. There are 14 residues in the CDR3. CDR3 amino acids: CASSKTGGKNTIYF. CDR3 nucleotides: TGTGCCAGCAGCAAGACAGGGGGCAAAAACACCATATATTTT.

The sample holds many counts of this clonotype. This sequence joins TRBV19 and TRBJ2-3; a weak D match, TRBD2 (5 bases). CDR3 length: 12 amino acids. V lost 8 bases to trimming and J lost 4 bases, with 10 bases between them. Germline CDR1 LNHDA, CDR2 SQIVND (reference sequence). The CDR3 DNA reads as TGTGCCAGTTCCGGGGTGGCAGATACGCAGTATTTT. Amino acids: CASSGVADTQYF.

The table lists this clonotype with many counts. The chain has TRBV20-1 and TRBJ2-7; 8 positions agree with TRBD1. V lost 5 bases to trimming and J lost 3 bases; unmatched junction nucleotides: 15. Germline V CDR1 and CDR2: DFQATT, SNEGSKA (reference sequence). This CDR3 spans 16 amino acids. The CDR3 loop reads CSAPYRGTARVYEQYF. For the CDR3, the DNA is TGCAGTGCTCCGTACAGGGGGACTGCGAGGGTCTACGAGCAGTACTTC.

This clonotype has a count of ten or more. The V gene is TRBV24-1, the J gene TRBJ2-7; D perhaps matches TRBD1 (6 bases). V dropped 12 bases and J dropped 0 bases, with 14 bases sitting between them. From germline, CDR1 is KGHDR and CDR2 SFDVKD. The CDR3 is 13 residues long. CDR3 amino acids: CAVTWTASYEQYF. CDR3 DNA: TGTGCCGTTACCTGGACAGCCTCCTACGAGCAGTACTTC.

There are a few counts of this clonotype. This sequence joins TRBV4-1 and TRBJ1-5; D is perhaps TRBD1 (5 bases). V lost 3 bases and J lost 13, with 16 bases in between. CDR3 length equals 13 residues. Germline CDR1 reads MGHRA; CDR2 reads YSYEKL. The CDR3 sequence is CASSHSGPRGQHF. CDR3 sequence (DNA): TGCGCCAGCAGCCATTCGGGGCCGAGGGGACAGCATTTT.

This clonotype was seen ten or more times. The CDR3 DNA reads as TGTGCCAGCGGCGGGACAGCCGACTATGGCTACACCTTC. This encodes CASGGTADYGYTF. V gene TRBV2 combines with J gene TRBJ1-2; 7 nucleotides align to TRBD1. Trimming removed 8 bases from V and 3 bases from J; junction bases left unmatched: 6. The length of the CDR3 is 13 residues. Germline V gene lookup returns CDR1 SNHLY and CDR2 FYNNEI. The variable domain in full, with the rest retrieved from reference TRBV2 and TRBJ1-2, is EPEVTQTPSHQVTQMGQEVILRCVPISNHLYFYWYRQILGQKVEFLVSFYNNEISEKSEIFDDQFSVERPDGSNFTLKIRSTKLEDSAMYFCASGGTADYGYTFGSGTRLTVV.

The chain carries TRBV24-1 and TRBJ1-4; a weak D match, TRBD1 (5 bases). The ends were cut back, 4 bases at V and 7 bases at J, with 9 bases in the middle. CDR3 length: 13 amino acids. Germline CDR1 reads KGHDR; CDR2 reads SFDVKD. CDR3 nucleotide sequence: TGTGCCACCAGTGACGGAGGGGTTGAAAAACTGTTTTTT. Translated, it gives CATSDGGVEKLFF.

In its sample, this clonotype was seen many times. The rearrangement joins TRBV3-1 to TRBJ1-4; 9 bases match TRBD1. After removal of 4 bases from V and 2 bases from J, the junction contained 2 bases not matched to a gene. Germline V CDR1 and CDR2: LGHDT, YNNKEL (reference sequence). The CDR3 length is 15 residues. The CDR3 DNA sequence: TGTGCCAGCAGCCTCGACAGGGGGACTAATGAAAAACTGTTTTTT. Translation: CASSLDRGTNEKLFF.

In this sample, this clonotype turned up many times. This sequence joins TRBV28 and TRBJ1-2; D is ambiguous. The CDR3 has 14 amino acids. Per germline, CDR1 MDHEN and CDR2 SYDVKM. The V end lost 4 bases, the J end lost 8 bases, and 17 bases lay between the germline ends. The CDR3 sequence: CASSSTTFRGGYTF. CDR3 in DNA: TGTGCCAGCAGTTCAACGACATTCAGAGGGGGCTACACCTTC.